This T cell receptor (beta chain) was documented in a study of cytomegalovirus exposure and HLA in healthy donors. A multiplex PCR was run with 60 Vbeta primers and 13 Jbeta primers. Some clones are missing from TCRdb's copy, which holds only in-frame ones; the method was immunoSEQ multiplex PCR. The sample records roughly 120,000 clones, around 75% being singletons. The TCR sequence derives from a woman in her twenties or thirties in good health and CMV-seronegative. The specimen was PBMCs.

The CDR3 DNA sequence: TGTGCCAGCTCACTGTATGAAGCCGGGACAGGAAAGCCCGGGGAGCTGTTTTTT. The encoded protein is CASSLYEAGTGKPGELFF. The chain carries TRBV18 and TRBJ2-2, with 8 bases lining up with TRBD1. V was clipped by 4 bases and J by 6 bases; unmatched bases: 16. The length of the CDR3 is 18 residues. The germline V gene has CDR1 KGHSH and CDR2 LQKENI.